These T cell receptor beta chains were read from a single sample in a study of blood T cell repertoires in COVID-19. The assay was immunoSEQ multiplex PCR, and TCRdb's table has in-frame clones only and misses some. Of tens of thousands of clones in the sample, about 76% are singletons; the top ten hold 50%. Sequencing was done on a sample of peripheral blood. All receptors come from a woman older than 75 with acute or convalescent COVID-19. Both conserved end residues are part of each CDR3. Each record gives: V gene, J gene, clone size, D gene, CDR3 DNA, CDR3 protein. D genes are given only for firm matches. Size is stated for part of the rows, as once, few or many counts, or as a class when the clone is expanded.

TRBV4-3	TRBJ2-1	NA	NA	TGCGCCAGCAGCCAAGGGGCGCTGACTAGGGACCTAGCTCGGTACAATGAGCAGTTCTTC	CASSQGALTRDLARYNEQFF
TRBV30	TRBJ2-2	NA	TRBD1	TGTGCCTGGAGCGAGACAGGGTCCCCCGGGGAGCTGTTTTTT	CAWSETGSPGELFF
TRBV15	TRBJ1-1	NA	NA	TGTGCCACCAGCAGGGTGGGACAAGAAGCTTTCTTT	CATSRVGQEAFF
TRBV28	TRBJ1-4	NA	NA	TGTGCCAGCTCTTCAATAGCCCCTCCAACTAATGAAAAACTGTTTTTT	CASSSIAPPTNEKLFF
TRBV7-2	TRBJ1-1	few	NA	TGTGCCAGCAACCCCGGGGGGGCAGGGGTCACTGAAGCTTTCTTT	CASNPGGAGVTEAFF
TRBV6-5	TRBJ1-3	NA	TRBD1	TGTGCCAGCAGCTTAGGGACAGCTCCAGGAAACACCATATATTTT	CASSLGTAPGNTIYF
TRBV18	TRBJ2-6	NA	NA	TGTGCCAGCTCCCTTGCCTGGGCCAAAGACGTCCTGACTTTC	CASSLAWAKDVLTF
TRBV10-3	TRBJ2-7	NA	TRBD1	TGTGCCATCAGTGAGAGAGGGGGCACCTTAGAGCAGTACTTC	CAISERGGTLEQYF
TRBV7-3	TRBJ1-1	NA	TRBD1	TGTGCCAGCAGCTTAAGACAACCGAGGGACAGACTAACGGATACTGAAGCTTTCTTT	CASSLRQPRDRLTDTEAFF
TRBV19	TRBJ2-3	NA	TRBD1	TGTGCCAGTAGTATGGACAGGACTGGCTGGGATACGCAGTATTTT	CASSMDRTGWDTQYF
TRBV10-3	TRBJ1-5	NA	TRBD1	TGTGCCATCAGCCCGGGACAGGGAGGGGGATTCGGTCAGCCCCAGCATTTT	CAISPGQGGGFGQPQHF
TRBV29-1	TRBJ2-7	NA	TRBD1	TGCAGCGTTGAAGATCTAGGGACAGGGGGGGAGCAGTACTTC	CSVEDLGTGGEQYF
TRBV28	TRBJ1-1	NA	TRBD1	TGTGCCAGCAGGCCAGGGGGCGAGGGTGAAGCTTTCTTT	CASRPGGEGEAFF
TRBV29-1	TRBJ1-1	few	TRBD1	TGCAGCGTCCCCGGGACAGGGTTTCGCACTGAAGCTTTCTTT	CSVPGTGFRTEAFF
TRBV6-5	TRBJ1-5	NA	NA	TGTGCCAGCACCGGGGGAGTCTCCAATCAGCCCCAGCATTTT	CASTGGVSNQPQHF
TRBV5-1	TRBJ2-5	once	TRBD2	TGCGCCAGCAGCAAAGATCTAGCGGGAGGGCCGCAAGAGACCCAGTACTTC	CASSKDLAGGPQETQYF
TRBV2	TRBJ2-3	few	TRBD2	TGTGCCACAGCGGGGGGGACCACAGATACGCAGTATTTT	CATAGGTTDTQYF
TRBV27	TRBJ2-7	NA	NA	TGTGCCAGCAGTTTAGGCGGGGTTACTCCTGCCTACGAGCAGTACTTC	CASSLGGVTPAYEQYF
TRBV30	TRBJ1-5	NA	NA	TGTGCCTGGGCATCCTATAGCAATCAGCCCCAGCATTTT	CAWASYSNQPQHF
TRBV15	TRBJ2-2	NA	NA	TGTGCCACCAGCAGAGATGAAGTGAGATCCACCGGGGAGCTGTTTTTT	CATSRDEVRSTGELFF
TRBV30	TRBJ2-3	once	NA	TGTGCCTGGACGGAGACTTATACGCAGTATTTT	CAWTETYTQYF
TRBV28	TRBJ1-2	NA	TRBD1	TGTGCCAGCAGTTTTGACCAAGGCAGGGGGCCAGTGAACTATGGCTACACCTTC	CASSFDQGRGPVNYGYTF
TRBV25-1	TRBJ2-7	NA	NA	TGTGCCAGCAGTGAATGGGAGGGGGGCGGCGAGCAGTACTTC	CASSEWEGGGEQYF
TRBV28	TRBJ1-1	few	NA	TGTGCCAGCAGTTCACCCCCGGGGGCTGAAGCTTTCTTT	CASSSPPGAEAFF
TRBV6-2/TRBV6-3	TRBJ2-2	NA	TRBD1	TGTGCCAGCAGGCCTGGGACAGCAAACGGGGAGCTGTTTTTT	CASRPGTANGELFF
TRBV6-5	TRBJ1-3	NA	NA	TGTGCCAGCGGGAGGACTGCCAGCTCTGGAAACACCATATATTTT	CASGRTASSGNTIYF
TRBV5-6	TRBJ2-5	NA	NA	TGTGCCAGCAGCTTGGACGGGGTCTTCCGGGAGACCCAGTACTTC	CASSLDGVFRETQYF
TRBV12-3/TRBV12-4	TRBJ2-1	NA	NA	TGTGCCAGCAGTTTCGGAGGAGACAATGAGCAGTTCTTC	CASSFGGDNEQFF
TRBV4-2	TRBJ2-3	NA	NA	TGTGCCAGCAGCCAAGATTCGGTAACAGGGTACAGCACAGATACGCAGTATTTT	CASSQDSVTGYSTDTQYF
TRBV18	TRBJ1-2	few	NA	TGTGCCAGCTCCCTCACGACAGGTGGCGAAAATGGCTACACCTTC	CASSLTTGGENGYTF
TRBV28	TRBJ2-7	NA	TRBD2	TGTGCCAGCAGTTTACTAGCGGGAGGTGGTGTCGAGCAGTACTTC	CASSLLAGGGVEQYF
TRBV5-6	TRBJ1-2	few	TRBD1	TGTGCCAGCAGAAGACAGGGACTCCCTGATGGCTACACCTTC	CASRRQGLPDGYTF
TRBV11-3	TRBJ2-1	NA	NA	TGTGCCAGCAGCTTAGGACCGCGGAGTGAGCAGTTCTTC	CASSLGPRSEQFF
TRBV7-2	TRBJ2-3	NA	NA	TGTGCCAGCAGCTTACAGACAACCGATACGCAGTATTTT	CASSLQTTDTQYF
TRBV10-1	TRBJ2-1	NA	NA	TGCGCCAGCAGTGAGTCGATGGGCCGAGATGAGCAGTTCTTC	CASSESMGRDEQFF
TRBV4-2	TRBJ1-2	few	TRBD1	TGTGCCAGCAGCCAAGCCTACCGGGACAGTAACTATGGCTACACCTTC	CASSQAYRDSNYGYTF
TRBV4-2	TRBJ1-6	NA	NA	TGTGCCAGCAGCCAAGAACTTGGTTCACCCCTCCACTTT	CASSQELGSPLHF
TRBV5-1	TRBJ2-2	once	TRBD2	TGCGCCAGCAGCCTTGGAGGGCTGGTATGGCGGGAGGGCCGGTCCCTGAACACCGGGGAGCTGTTTTTT	CASSLGGLVWREGRSLNTGELFF
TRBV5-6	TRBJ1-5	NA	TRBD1	TGTGCCAGCAGCTTGGCCCCGGGACAGGGAGGTAGGATAAATCAGCCCCAGCATTTT	CASSLAPGQGGRINQPQHF
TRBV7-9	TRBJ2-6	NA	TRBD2	TGTGCCAGCAGCTTGGGACTAGCGGGGTTCTCTGGGGCCAACGTCCTGACTTTC	CASSLGLAGFSGANVLTF
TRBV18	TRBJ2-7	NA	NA	TGTGCCAGCTCACCGCCCAACTTATACGAGCAGTACTTC	CASSPPNLYEQYF
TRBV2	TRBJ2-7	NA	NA	TGTGCCAGCTTTTTAGGAGCGGGTAAGAACGAGCAGTACTTC	CASFLGAGKNEQYF
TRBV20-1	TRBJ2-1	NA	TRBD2	TGCAGTGCTAGTTCCTACAAAAGGCTAGCGGGACTACGTGAGCAGTTCTTC	CSASSYKRLAGLREQFF
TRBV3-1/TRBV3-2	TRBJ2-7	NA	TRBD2	TGTGCCAGCAGCCCTGCCTCCGGGACTAGATCTTACGAGCAGTACTTC	CASSPASGTRSYEQYF
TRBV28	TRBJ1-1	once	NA	TGTGCCAGCAGTTTCCATGGGCAGGGGCAGACTGAAGCTTTCTTT	CASSFHGQGQTEAFF
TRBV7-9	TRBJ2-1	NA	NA	TGTGCCAGCAGCTTAGTGGTTACTAGAGGTTACAATGAGCAGTTCTTC	CASSLVVTRGYNEQFF
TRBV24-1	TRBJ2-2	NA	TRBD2	TGTGCCACCAGGCGGACTAGCGAGGGCACCGGGGAGCTGTTTTTT	CATRRTSEGTGELFF
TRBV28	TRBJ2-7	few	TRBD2	TGTGCCAGCCGAGCTAGCGGCATCTACGAGCAGTACTTC	CASRASGIYEQYF
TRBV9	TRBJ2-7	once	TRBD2	TGTGCCAGCAGCCCCGGGGGGTACGAGCAGTACTTC	CASSPGGYEQYF
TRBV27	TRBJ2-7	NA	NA	TGTGCCAGCTCCCCAACAGCGGAGTACGAGCAGTACTTC	CASSPTAEYEQYF
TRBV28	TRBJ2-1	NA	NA	TGTGCCAGCGGAGGGGAGTACAATGAGCAGTTCTTC	CASGGEYNEQFF
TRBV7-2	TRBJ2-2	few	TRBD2	TGTGCCAGCAGCTTAACGGGACTAGCGGGGACCGGGGAGCTGTTTTTT	CASSLTGLAGTGELFF
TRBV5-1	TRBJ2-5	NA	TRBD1	TGCGCCAGCAGCTTGGGTACAGGGGCGGAGACCCAGTACTTC	CASSLGTGAETQYF
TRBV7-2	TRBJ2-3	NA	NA	TGTGCCAGCAGCTTAGATCGCGTTACAGATACGCAGTATTTT	CASSLDRVTDTQYF
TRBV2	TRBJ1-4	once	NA	TGTGCCAGCAGTACGTCAGGGTGGGAAAAACTGTTTTTT	CASSTSGWEKLFF
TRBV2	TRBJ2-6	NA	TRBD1	TGTGCCAGTACTCCTGGACAGGGTCGCCCCGGGGCCAACGTCCTGACTTTC	CASTPGQGRPGANVLTF
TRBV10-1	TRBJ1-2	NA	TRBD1	TGCGCCAGCAGACTAGTAGACAGGGTGGGGAGGAACTATGGCTACACCTTC	CASRLVDRVGRNYGYTF
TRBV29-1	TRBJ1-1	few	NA	TGCAGCGTCAAAAAGGAGGGAGCGGCTTTCTTT	CSVKKEGAAFF
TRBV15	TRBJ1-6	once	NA	TGTGCCACCAGCAGAATGAACAGGGATAATTCACCCCTCCACTTT	CATSRMNRDNSPLHF